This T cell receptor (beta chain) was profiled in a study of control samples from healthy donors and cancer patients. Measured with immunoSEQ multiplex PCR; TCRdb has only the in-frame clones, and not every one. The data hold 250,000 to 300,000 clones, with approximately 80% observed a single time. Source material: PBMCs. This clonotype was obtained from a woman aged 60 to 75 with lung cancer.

The DNA for the CDR3 is TGTGCCAGCAGTTTCAGAGGATATGGCTACACCTTC. Translation: CASSFRGYGYTF. This chain uses TRBV28 with TRBJ1-2; D is ambiguous. In germline, CDR1 is MDHEN, CDR2 SYDVKM. This CDR3 region has 12 residues. Between the trimmed V and J ends, which lost 3 bases and 5 bases, there was a span of 7 bases.